This T cell receptor (beta chain) emerged from a study of blood T cell repertoires in COVID-19 (dated by TCRdb to the early 2020s). Some background on the complete study: Samples from collaborators originated in the United States, Italy and Spain and spanned both the acute and convalescent phases of COVID-19. A de-identified subject ID, COVID-19 status, age in years and sex were almost always included in the sample metadata. The dataset comprised deeply sampled blood TCRbeta repertoires from subjects exposed to, actively infected with, or recovered from COVID-19. Where HLA class I and class II types were available, the types were taken from metadata supplied by the sample provider, not from assay-based typing. The prospective study material was composed of cDNA or gDNA derived from T cells, B-cell-depleted T cells, or PBMCs. A freely available public database, intended as a resource for researchers studying the immune response to SARS-CoV-2, is where the repertoires were released. The samples were drawn from two sources: the first 160 participants of the ongoing ImmuneRACE study, and over 1,000 subjects contributed by 6 global collaborators.

Collaborating institutions collected whole blood in K2EDTA tubes following their own protocols. For TCRbeta analysis, collaborator samples were shipped as frozen whole blood, as isolated PBMCs, or as DNA extracted from either sample type. Paper-wide results and their limitations: The quantity of clinical and demographic metadata differed by source and by participant and was supplied without curation.

About this clone: What this receptor recognizes is not known. Nothing much larger sits one base from this clone, and base qualities are not available.

The immunoSEQ Assay, a bias-controlled multiplex PCR, was used to amplify TCRbeta CDR3 regions from genomic DNA. In the original analysis: The number of nucleated cells in each sample was estimated by amplification of reference gene primers within the assay. To quantify the absolute abundance of each unique TCRbeta CDR3 rearrangement, sequence reads were collapsed and filtered. Productive Simpson clonality was computed per sample as the square root of Simpson's diversity index over productive rearrangements. TCRdb holds this immuneACCESS table with in-frame rearrangements only. Some clones are missing; in checked studies, unresolved V genes explain under half, and the rest has no known cause. V, J and clone size are those of that table, while D and trimming were read from the DNA. The sample profile shows about 160,000 clones; 76% of them were found once. The ten largest clones capture more than 3.5% of the sample.

From the germline V gene, CDR1 is MGHDK and CDR2 is SYGVNS. From the cysteine up to the phenylalanine, the CDR3 has a length of 15 residues. Of the read, only the CDR3 DNA is kept; its 45 bases are in frame from base 1. Clipping removes 2 bases from V and 1 base from J, with 3 as the unmatched junction base count. Recombination connected TRBV25-1 to TRBJ2-7; the central 9 bases match TRBD2. The specimen was peripheral blood. This sequence was found in a woman of 80 years or more with acute or convalescent COVID-19. Here the CDR3 is given as CASSEGLAGSYEQYF. The DNA is as follows: TGTGCCAGCAGTGAAGGGCTAGCGGGATCCTACGAGCAGTACTTC.